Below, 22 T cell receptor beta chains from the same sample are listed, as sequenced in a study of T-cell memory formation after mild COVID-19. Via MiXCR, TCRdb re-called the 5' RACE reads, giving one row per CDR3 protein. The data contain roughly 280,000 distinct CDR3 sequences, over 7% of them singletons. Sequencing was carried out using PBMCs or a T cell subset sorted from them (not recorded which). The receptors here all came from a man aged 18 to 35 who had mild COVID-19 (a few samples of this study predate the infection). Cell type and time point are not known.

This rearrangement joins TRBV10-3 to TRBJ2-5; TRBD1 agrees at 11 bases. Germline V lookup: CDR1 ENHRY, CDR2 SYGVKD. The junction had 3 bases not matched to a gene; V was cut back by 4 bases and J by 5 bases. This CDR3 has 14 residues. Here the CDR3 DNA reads TGTGCCATCAGTGGGGGACAGGGGGGTGAGACCCAGTACTTC. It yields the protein CAISGGQGGETQYF.

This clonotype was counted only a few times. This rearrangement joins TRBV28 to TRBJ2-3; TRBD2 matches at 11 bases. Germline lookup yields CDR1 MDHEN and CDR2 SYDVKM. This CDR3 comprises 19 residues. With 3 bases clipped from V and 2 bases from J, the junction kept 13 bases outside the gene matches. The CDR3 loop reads CASSLLMEASGGSTDTQYF. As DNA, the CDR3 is TGTGCCAGCAGTTTGCTGATGGAGGCTAGCGGGGGGTCCACAGATACGCAGTATTTT.

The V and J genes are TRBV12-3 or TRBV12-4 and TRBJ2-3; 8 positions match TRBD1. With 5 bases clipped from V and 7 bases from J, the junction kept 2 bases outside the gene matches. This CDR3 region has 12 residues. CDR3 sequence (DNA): TGTGCCAGCAGTCGACAGGGGAATACGCAGTATTTT. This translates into CASSRQGNTQYF.

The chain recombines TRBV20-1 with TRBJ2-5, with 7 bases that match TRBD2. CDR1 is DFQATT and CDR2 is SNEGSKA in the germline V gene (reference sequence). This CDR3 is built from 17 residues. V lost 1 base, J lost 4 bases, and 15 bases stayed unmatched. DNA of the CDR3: TGCAGTGCTAGAGTCGCCCCGGGAGCGGGGTGGGGAGAGACCCAGTACTTC. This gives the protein CSARVAPGAGWGETQYF.

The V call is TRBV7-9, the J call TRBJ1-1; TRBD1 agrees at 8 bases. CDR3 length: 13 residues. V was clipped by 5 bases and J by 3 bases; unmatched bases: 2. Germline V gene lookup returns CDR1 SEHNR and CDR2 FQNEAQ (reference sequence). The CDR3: CASSLRGHTEAFF. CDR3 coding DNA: TGTGCCAGCAGCCTCAGGGGGCACACTGAAGCTTTCTTT. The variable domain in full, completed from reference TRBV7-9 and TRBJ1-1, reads DTGVSQNPRHKITKRGQNVTFRCDPISEHNRLYWYRQTLGQGPEFLTYFQNEAQLEKSRLLSDRFSAERPKGSFSTLEIQRTEQGDSAMYLCASSLRGHTEAFFGQGTRLTVV.

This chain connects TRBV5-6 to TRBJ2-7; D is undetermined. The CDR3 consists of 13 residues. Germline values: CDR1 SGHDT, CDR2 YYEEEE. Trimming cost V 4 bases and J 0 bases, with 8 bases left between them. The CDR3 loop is CASSIRDSYEQYV. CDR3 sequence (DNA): TGTGCCAGCAGCATTAGGGACTCCTACGAGCAGTACGTC.

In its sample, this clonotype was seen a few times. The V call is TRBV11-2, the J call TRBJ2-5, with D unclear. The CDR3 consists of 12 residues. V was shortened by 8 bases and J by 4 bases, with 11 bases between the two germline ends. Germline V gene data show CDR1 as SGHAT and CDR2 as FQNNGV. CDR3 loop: CASQNAAETQYF. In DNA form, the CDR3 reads TGTGCCAGCCAGAATGCGGCAGAGACCCAGTACTTC.

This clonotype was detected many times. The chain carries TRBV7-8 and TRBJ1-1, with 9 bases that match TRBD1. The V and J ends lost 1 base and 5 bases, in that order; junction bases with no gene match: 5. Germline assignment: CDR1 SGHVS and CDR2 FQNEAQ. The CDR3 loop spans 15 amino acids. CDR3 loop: CASSLVLTGGTEAFF. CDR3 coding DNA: TGTGCCAGCAGCTTAGTTTTGACAGGGGGGACTGAAGCTTTCTTT. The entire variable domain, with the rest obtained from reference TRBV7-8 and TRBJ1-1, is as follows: GAGVSQSPRYKVAKRGQDVALRCDPISGHVSLFWYQQALGQGPEFLTYFQNEAQLDKSGLPSDRFFAERPEGSVSTLKIQRTQQEDSAVYLCASSLVLTGGTEAFFGQGTRLTVV.

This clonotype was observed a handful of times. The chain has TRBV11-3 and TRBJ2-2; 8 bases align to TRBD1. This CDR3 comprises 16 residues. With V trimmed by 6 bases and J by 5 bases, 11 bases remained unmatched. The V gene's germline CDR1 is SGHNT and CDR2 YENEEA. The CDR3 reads CASSRETGVGTGELFF. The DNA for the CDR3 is TGTGCCAGCAGTCGCGAGACAGGGGTTGGAACCGGGGAGCTGTTTTTT.

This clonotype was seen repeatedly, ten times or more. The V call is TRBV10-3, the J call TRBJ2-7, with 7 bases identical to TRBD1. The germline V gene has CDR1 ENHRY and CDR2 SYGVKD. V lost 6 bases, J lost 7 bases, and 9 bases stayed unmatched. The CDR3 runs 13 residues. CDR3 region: CAIRQGTAYEQYF. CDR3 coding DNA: TGTGCCATCAGACAAGGGACAGCTTATGAGCAGTACTTC.

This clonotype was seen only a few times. In nucleotides, the CDR3 is TGCGCCAGCACCCAGGGAAGGGGGAACACTGAAGCTTTCTTT. Protein sequence: CASTQGRGNTEAFF. The chain employs TRBV4-1 and TRBJ1-1; a possible D gene is TRBD1 (5 bases). CDR3 length: 14 amino acids. The germline CDR1 and CDR2 sequences are MGHRA and YSYEKL. Trimming took 7 bases from V and 1 from J, leaving 13 bases between them.

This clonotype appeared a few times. The CDR3 spells CASSQDSRVEQYF. The CDR3, as DNA: TGCGCCAGCAGCCAAGATAGCCGGGTTGAGCAGTACTTC. V is TRBV4-3 and J is TRBJ2-7; D is unresolved. V dropped 0 bases and J dropped 7 bases, with 10 bases sitting between them. Germline V CDR1 and CDR2: LGHNA, YSLEER. The CDR3 runs 13 residues.

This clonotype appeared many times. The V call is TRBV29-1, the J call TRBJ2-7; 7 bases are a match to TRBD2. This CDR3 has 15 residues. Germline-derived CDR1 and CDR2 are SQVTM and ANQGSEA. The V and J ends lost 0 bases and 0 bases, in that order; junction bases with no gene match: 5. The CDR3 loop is CSVEDGSGASYEQYF. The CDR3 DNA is TGCAGCGTTGAAGATGGGAGCGGGGCCTCCTACGAGCAGTACTTC.

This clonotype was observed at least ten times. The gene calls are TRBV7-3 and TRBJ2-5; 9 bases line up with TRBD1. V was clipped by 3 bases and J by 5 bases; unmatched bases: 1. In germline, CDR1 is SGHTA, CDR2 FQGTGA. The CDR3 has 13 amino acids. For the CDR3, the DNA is TGTGCCAGCAGCTTTGGACAGGGGGAGACCCAGTACTTC. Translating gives CASSFGQGETQYF.

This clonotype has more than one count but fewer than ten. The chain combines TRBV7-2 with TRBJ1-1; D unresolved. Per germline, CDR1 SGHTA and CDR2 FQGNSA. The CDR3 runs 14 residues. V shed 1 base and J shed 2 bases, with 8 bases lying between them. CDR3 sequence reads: CASSLEWSNTEAFF. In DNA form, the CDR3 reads TGTGCCAGCAGCTTAGAATGGAGCAACACTGAAGCTTTCTTT.

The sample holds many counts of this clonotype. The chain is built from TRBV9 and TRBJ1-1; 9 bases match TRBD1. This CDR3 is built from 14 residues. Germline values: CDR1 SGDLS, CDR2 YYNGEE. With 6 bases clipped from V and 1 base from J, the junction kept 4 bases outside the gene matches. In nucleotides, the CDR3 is TGTGCCAGCACCCGGGACAGGGCGAACACTGAAGCTTTCTTT. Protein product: CASTRDRANTEAFF.

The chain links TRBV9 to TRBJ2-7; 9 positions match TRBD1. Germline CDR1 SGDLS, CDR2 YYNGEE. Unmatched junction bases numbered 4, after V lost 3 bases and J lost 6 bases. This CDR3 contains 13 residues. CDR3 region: CASSATGGAEQYF. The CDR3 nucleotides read TGTGCCAGCAGCGCCACAGGGGGCGCCGAGCAGTACTTC. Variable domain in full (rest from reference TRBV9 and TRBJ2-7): DSGVTQTPKHLITATGQRVTLRCSPRSGDLSVYWYQQSLDQGLQFLIQYYNGEERAKGNILERFSAQQFPDLHSELNLSSLELGDSALYFCASSATGGAEQYFGPGTRLTVT.

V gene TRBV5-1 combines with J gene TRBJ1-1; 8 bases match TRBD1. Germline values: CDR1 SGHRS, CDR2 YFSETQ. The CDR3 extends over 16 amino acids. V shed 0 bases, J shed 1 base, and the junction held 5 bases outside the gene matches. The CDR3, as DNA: TGCGCCAGCAGCTTGGATCCACAGGGGGGGAACACTGAAGCTTTCTTT. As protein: CASSLDPQGGNTEAFF. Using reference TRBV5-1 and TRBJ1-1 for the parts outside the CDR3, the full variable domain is KAGVTQTPRYLIKTRGQQVTLSCSPISGHRSVSWYQQTPGQGLQFLFEYFSETQRNKGNFPGRFSGRQFSNSRSEMNVSTLELGDSALYLCASSLDPQGGNTEAFFGQGTRLTVV.

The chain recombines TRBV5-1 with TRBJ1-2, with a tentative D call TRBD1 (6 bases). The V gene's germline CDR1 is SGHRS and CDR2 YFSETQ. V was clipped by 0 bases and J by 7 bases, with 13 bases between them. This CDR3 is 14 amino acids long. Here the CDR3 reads CASSLGQGNGGYTF. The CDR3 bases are TGCGCCAGCAGCTTGGGGCAGGGGAATGGTGGCTACACCTTC.

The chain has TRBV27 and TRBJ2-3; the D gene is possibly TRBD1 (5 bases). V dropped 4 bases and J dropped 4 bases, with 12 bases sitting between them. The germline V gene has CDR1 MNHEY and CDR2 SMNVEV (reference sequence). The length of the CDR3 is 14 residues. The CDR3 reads CASSSSGNADTQYF. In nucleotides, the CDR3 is TGTGCCAGCAGTTCATCAGGGAATGCAGATACGCAGTATTTT.

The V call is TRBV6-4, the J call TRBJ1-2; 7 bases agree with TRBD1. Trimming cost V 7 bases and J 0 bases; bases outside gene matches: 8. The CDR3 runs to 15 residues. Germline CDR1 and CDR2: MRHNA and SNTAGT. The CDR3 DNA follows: TGTGCCAGCAACAAAGGACAGGAAGCTAACTATGGCTACACCTTC. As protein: CASNKGQEANYGYTF.

The CDR3 DNA follows: TGCGCCAGCAGCTTGGGGTGGGGGAGCACTGAAGCTTTCTTT. It encodes CASSLGWGSTEAFF. The J gene is TRBJ1-1, the V gene TRBV5-1, with D possibly matching TRBD1 (5 bases). Germline V gene lookup returns CDR1 SGHRS and CDR2 YFSETQ. V was clipped by 0 bases and J by 4 bases, with 10 bases between them. The CDR3 sequence is 14 residues long.